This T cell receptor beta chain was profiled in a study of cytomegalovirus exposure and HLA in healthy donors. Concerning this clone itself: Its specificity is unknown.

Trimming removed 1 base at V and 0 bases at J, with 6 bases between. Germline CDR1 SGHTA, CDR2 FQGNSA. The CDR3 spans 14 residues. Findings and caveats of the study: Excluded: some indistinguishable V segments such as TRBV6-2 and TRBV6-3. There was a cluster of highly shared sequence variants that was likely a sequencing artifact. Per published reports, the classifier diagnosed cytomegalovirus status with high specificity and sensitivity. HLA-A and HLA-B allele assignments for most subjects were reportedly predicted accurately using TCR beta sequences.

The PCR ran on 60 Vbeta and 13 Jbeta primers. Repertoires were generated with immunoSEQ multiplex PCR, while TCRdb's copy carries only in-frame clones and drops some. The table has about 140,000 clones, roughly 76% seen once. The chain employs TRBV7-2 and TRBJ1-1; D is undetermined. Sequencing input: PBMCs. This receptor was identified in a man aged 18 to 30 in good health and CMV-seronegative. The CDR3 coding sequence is TGTGCCAGCAGCTTAGTACACATGAACACTGAAGCTTTCTTT. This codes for CASSLVHMNTEAFF.